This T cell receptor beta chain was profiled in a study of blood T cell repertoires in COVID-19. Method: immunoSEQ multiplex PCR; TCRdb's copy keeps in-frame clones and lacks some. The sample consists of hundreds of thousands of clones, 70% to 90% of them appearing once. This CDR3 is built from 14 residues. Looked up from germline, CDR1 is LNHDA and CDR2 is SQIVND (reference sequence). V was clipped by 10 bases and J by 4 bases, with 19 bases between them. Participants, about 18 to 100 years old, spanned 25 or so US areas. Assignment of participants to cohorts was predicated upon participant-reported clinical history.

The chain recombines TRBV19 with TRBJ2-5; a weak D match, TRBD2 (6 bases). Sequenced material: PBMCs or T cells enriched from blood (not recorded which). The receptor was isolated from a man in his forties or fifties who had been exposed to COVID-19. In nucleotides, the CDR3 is TGTGCCATTCACCCAGGGAGGCTGATAGAGACCCAGTACTTC. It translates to CAIHPGRLIETQYF.